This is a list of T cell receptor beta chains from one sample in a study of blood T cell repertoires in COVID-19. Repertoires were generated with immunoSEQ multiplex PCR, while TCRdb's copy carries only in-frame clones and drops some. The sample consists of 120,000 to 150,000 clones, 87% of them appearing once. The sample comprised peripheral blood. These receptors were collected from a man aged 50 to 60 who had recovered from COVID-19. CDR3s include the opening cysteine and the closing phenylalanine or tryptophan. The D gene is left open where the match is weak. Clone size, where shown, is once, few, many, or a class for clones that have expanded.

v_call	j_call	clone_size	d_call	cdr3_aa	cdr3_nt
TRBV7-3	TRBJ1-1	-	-	CASSLAPAVAEAFF	TGTGCCAGCAGCTTAGCCCCCGCAGTCGCTGAAGCTTTCTTT
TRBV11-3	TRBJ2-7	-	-	CASSLGQDSYEQYF	TGTGCCAGCAGCTTAGGACAGGATTCCTACGAGCAGTACTTC
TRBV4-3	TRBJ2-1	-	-	CASSHLPGPGLSNEQFF	TGCGCCAGCAGCCATTTACCGGGCCCAGGGCTGTCCAATGAGCAGTTCTTC
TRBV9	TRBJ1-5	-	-	CASSEGDGTYQPQHF	TGTGCCAGCAGCGAGGGGGACGGAACTTATCAGCCCCAGCATTTT
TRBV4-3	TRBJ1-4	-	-	CASSQELRDGKLFF	TGCGCCAGCAGCCAAGAATTACGGGATGGGAAACTGTTTTTT
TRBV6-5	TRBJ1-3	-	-	CASSPDGASGNTIYF	TGTGCCAGCAGCCCCGACGGAGCCTCAGGAAACACCATATATTTT
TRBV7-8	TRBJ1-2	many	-	CASSLGGGYYGYTF	TGTGCCAGCAGCTTAGGAGGGGGTTACTATGGCTACACCTTC
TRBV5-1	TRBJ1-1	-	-	CASSLGSGDTEAFF	TGCGCCAGCAGCTTGGGTTCAGGGGACACTGAAGCTTTCTTT
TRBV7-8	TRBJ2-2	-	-	CASSLGRTGELFF	TGTGCCAGCAGCTTAGGGCGGACCGGGGAGCTGTTTTTT
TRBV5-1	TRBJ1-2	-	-	CASSLALTEKNYGYTF	TGCGCCAGCAGCTTGGCTCTGACAGAAAAAAACTATGGCTACACCTTC
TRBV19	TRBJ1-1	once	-	CASSIGQMNTEAFF	TGTGCCAGTAGTATAGGACAGATGAACACTGAAGCTTTCTTT
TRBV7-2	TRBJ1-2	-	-	CASSLDSYGYTF	TGTGCCAGCAGCTTGGACAGCTATGGCTACACCTTC
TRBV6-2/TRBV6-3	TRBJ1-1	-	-	CASSFGQNTEAFF	TGTGCCAGCAGTTTCGGACAGAACACTGAAGCTTTCTTT
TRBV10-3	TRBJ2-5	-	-	CAISASGEETQYF	TGTGCCATCAGTGCCTCTGGGGAGGAGACCCAGTACTTC
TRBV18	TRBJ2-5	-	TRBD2	CASSPILAGRQETQYF	TGTGCCAGCTCACCTATACTAGCGGGAAGACAAGAGACCCAGTACTTC
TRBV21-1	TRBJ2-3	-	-	CASSKVIQGPDTQYF	TGTGCCAGCAGCAAAGTCATCCAGGGCCCAGATACGCAGTATTTT
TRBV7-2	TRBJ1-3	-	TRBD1	CASSPAGGSGNTIYF	TGTGCCAGCAGCCCTGCAGGGGGCTCTGGAAACACCATATATTTT
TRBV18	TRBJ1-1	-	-	CASSPREGLRGTEAFF	TGTGCCAGCTCACCCAGAGAGGGACTTCGAGGAACTGAAGCTTTCTTT
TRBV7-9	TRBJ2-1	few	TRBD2	CASSKYPSGGFNEQFF	TGTGCCAGCAGCAAGTACCCTAGCGGGGGGTTTAATGAGCAGTTCTTC
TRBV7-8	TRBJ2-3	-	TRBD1	CASMTGTGADTQYF	TGTGCCAGCATGACCGGGACAGGGGCGGATACGCAGTATTTT
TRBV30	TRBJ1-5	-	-	CAWSVNRYNQPQHF	TGTGCCTGGAGTGTAAACAGATACAATCAGCCCCAGCATTTT
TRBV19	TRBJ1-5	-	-	CASSRQVDQPQHF	TGTGCCAGTAGTAGACAGGTAGATCAGCCCCAGCATTTT
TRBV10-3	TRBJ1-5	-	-	CAISDDRPGQPQHF	TGTGCCATCAGTGACGACAGGCCGGGGCAGCCCCAGCATTTT